These 29 T cell receptor beta chains were sequenced from one sample in a study of pediatric ulcerative colitis. Some clones are missing from TCRdb's copy, which holds only in-frame ones; the method was immunoSEQ multiplex PCR. The sample lists approximately 60,000 clones, 70% to 90% occurring once. Specimen: blood. The origin of the receptors is a boy between 10 and 17 years old with severe ulcerative colitis.

V and J are TRBV6-6 and TRBJ2-3; D is uncertain. The CDR3 has 15 amino acids. Per germline, CDR1 MNHNY and CDR2 SVGAGI (reference sequence). The ends were cut back, 2 bases at V and 2 bases at J, with 11 bases in the middle. The CDR3 here is CASSYATSHTDTQYF. DNA for the CDR3: TGTGCCAGCAGTTACGCGACAAGTCACACAGATACGCAGTATTTT.

The chain is built from TRBV4-3 and TRBJ2-1; the match to TRBD2 covers 11 bases. CDR1 and CDR2 (germline): LGHNA, YSLEER. This CDR3 has 15 residues. J lost 5 bases, V lost 1 base, and 1 base had no gene match. CDR3 bases: TGCGCCAGCAGCCAAGTTAGCGGGGGGGACAATGAGCAGTTCTTC. This translates into CASSQVSGGDNEQFF.

The chain couples TRBV5-1 to TRBJ2-2, with 7 bases matching TRBD1. In germline, CDR1 is SGHRS, CDR2 YFSETQ. The CDR3 is 17 amino acids. The trim removed 0 bases at V and 3 bases at J, leaving 8 bases unmatched. CDR3 coding DNA: TGCGCCAGCAGCTTGGAAGAAGGGGGCGCGGACACCGGGGAGCTGTTTTTT. This translates into CASSLEEGGADTGELFF.

The rearrangement joins TRBV9 to TRBJ2-7; TRBD1 matches at 7 bases. The CDR3 has 15 residues. Germline CDR1 and CDR2: SGDLS and YYNGEE. V shed 3 bases, J shed 6 bases, and the junction held 12 bases outside the gene matches. CDR3 loop: CASSAPSTGKLEQYF. CDR3 nucleotide sequence: TGTGCCAGCAGCGCACCTTCGACAGGGAAGCTCGAGCAGTACTTC.

This chain joins TRBV11-2 and TRBJ2-5; D possibly uses TRBD1 or TRBD2 (5 bases each). CDR1 SGHAT and CDR2 FQNNGV come from the germline V gene. The length of the CDR3 is 14 residues. Trimming left V 2 bases short and J 4 bases short, with 11 bases between. The CDR3 spells CASSLMGVGETQYF. CDR3 bases: TGTGCCAGCAGCTTAATGGGGGTCGGAGAGACCCAGTACTTC.

This clone is a singleton in its sample. The chain is built from TRBV19 and TRBJ2-2; TRBD2 agrees at 14 bases. Germline-derived CDR1 and CDR2 are LNHDA and SQIVND (reference sequence). The CDR3 runs 17 residues. Trimming at V came to 5 bases and at J to 6 bases, leaving 8 bases not matched to a gene. This CDR3 reads CASSSDPGLAGAGELFF. The CDR3 coding sequence is TGTGCCAGTAGTTCGGACCCGGGACTAGCGGGAGCCGGGGAGCTGTTTTTT.

The rearrangement links TRBV5-1 to TRBJ1-1; TRBD1 matches 9 bases. This CDR3 has 20 amino acids. J gave up 4 bases and V 0 bases, and 19 bases lay outside the gene matches. From germline, CDR1 is SGHRS and CDR2 YFSETQ. The CDR3 bases are TGCGCCAGCAGCTTGGACCTCAATGATTTACAGGGGGCGTTGGGCACTGAAGCTTTCTTT. Translation gives CASSLDLNDLQGALGTEAFF. The whole variable domain, filled in from reference TRBV5-1 and TRBJ1-1, reads KAGVTQTPRYLIKTRGQQVTLSCSPISGHRSVSWYQQTPGQGLQFLFEYFSETQRNKGNFPGRFSGRQFSNSRSEMNVSTLELGDSALYLCASSLDLNDLQGALGTEAFFGQGTRLTVV.

The count of this clone is one. The gene calls are TRBV15 and TRBJ2-7; D is unresolved. CDR1 and CDR2 (germline): LNHNV, YYDKDF (reference sequence). The V and J ends lost 3 bases and 2 bases respectively, with 8 bases between them. The CDR3 runs 13 residues. In nucleotides, the CDR3 is TGTGCCACCAGCAGGGATATTACCTACGAGCAGTACTTC. It is translated as CATSRDITYEQYF.

The V and J genes are TRBV19 and TRBJ2-3, with D hard to call. This CDR3 comprises 12 residues. Per the germline V gene, CDR1 is LNHDA and CDR2 is SQIVND (reference sequence). Trimming cost V 3 bases and J 4 bases, with 5 bases left between them. CDR3: CASSITPDTQYF. CDR3 DNA sequence: TGTGCCAGTAGTATCACCCCAGATACGCAGTATTTT.

This clone has just a few counts. The chain links TRBV14 to TRBJ2-2; perhaps TRBD1 as D (6 bases). Trimming shortened V by 4 bases and J by 3 bases, and 18 bases separated the two germline ends. The CDR3 spans 17 residues. CDR1 SGHDN and CDR2 FVKESK come from the germline V gene. The CDR3 sequence is CASSPLAQGDHTGELFF. The CDR3 DNA reads TGTGCCAGCAGCCCTTTGGCACAGGGCGATCACACCGGGGAGCTGTTTTTT.

This chain connects TRBV4-1 to TRBJ2-1; D is unclear. The V and J ends lost 3 bases and 7 bases respectively, with 13 bases between them. The CDR3 is 14 residues long. Per the germline V gene, CDR1 is MGHRA and CDR2 is YSYEKL. The CDR3 DNA follows: TGCGCCAGCAGCCACCTGTTGGACCTTAATGAGCAGTTCTTC. This gives the protein CASSHLLDLNEQFF.

This sequence joins TRBV5-4 and TRBJ2-2, with D possibly TRBD1 on 5 matching bases. The CDR3 runs to 16 residues. Germline CDR1 SGHNT, CDR2 YYREEE (reference sequence). The V end was cut by 1 base, the J end by 4 bases, with 14 bases between. The CDR3 sequence is CASSLLRDRGTGELFF. CDR3 nucleotides: TGTGCCAGCAGCTTGCTCAGGGATCGTGGCACCGGGGAGCTGTTTTTT.

The V and J genes are TRBV2 and TRBJ1-4; D possibly corresponds to TRBD1 (5 bases). Germline V gene sequence: CDR1 SNHLY, CDR2 FYNNEI. Trimming took off 3 bases at V and 11 bases at J, with 28 bases between the two ends. The CDR3 contains 18 residues. CDR3 coding DNA: TGTGCCAGCAGTGACCGCTCGACTTCCGGGACCATAACGGTGAAACTGTTTTTT. Translating it yields CASSDRSTSGTITVKLFF.

The J gene is TRBJ2-3, the V gene TRBV6-6; 14 bases align to TRBD2. After removal of 6 bases from V and 7 bases from J, the junction contained 9 bases not matched to a gene. The CDR3 covers 16 residues. Germline values: CDR1 MNHNY, CDR2 SVGAGI (reference sequence). CDR3 protein: CASRSSGTSGRYTQYF. The CDR3 DNA reads TGTGCCAGCAGATCATCCGGGACTAGCGGGAGATATACGCAGTATTTT.

This clone was counted many times. The chain links TRBV30 to TRBJ1-3; D remains ambiguous. Germline values: CDR1 GTSNPN, CDR2 SVGIG (reference sequence). This CDR3 is 11 amino acids long. The V end lost 5 bases, the J end lost 5 bases, and 7 bases lay between the germline ends. Here the CDR3 DNA reads TGTGCCTGGGCGGACCGAAACACCATATATTTT. Protein product: CAWADRNTIYF.

The chain recombines TRBV2 with TRBJ2-7; the match to TRBD2 covers 8 bases. The V and J ends lost 6 bases and 3 bases, in that order; junction bases with no gene match: 13. CDR1 and CDR2 (germline): SNHLY, FYNNEI. The length of the CDR3 is 16 residues. CDR3 loop: CASRDGSGITHYEQYF. CDR3 DNA: TGTGCCAGCAGGGATGGTAGCGGGATAACACACTACGAGCAGTACTTC.

The V gene is TRBV7-9, the J gene TRBJ1-1; D not resolved. Trimming removed 3 bases at V and 0 bases at J, with 8 bases between. Looked up from germline, CDR1 is SEHNR and CDR2 is FQNEAQ (reference sequence). The CDR3 length is 14 residues. Here the CDR3 DNA reads TGTGCCAGCAGCTTGCAGAAGTTGAACACTGAAGCTTTCTTT. It specifies CASSLQKLNTEAFF.

The gene calls are TRBV6-4 and TRBJ1-1, with 9 bases lining up with TRBD1. V shed 6 bases and J 4 bases; nucleotides not matched to a gene: 15. Germline V gene sequence: CDR1 MRHNA, CDR2 SNTAGT. The CDR3 has 17 amino acids. DNA of the CDR3: TGTGCCAGCAGCTTTTGGACAGGGGATATGAAGAGCACTGAAGCTTTCTTT. As protein: CASSFWTGDMKSTEAFF.

This clone was seen only once. The chain is built from TRBV19 and TRBJ2-1; D gene ambiguous. V was trimmed by 5 bases and J by 10 bases, leaving 12 bases between them. CDR1 is LNHDA, CDR2 SQIVND, per germline (reference sequence). The CDR3 loop spans 12 amino acids. CDR3 sequence: CASSPVRQEQFF. DNA of the CDR3: TGTGCCAGTAGTCCGGTTAGGCAGGAGCAGTTCTTC.

The sample holds a few counts of this clone. This sequence joins TRBV2 and TRBJ2-7; D is unclear. Germline values: CDR1 SNHLY, CDR2 FYNNEI. V was cut by 5 bases and J by 5 bases, with 7 bases left in between. This CDR3 has 11 residues. The CDR3 nucleotides are TGTGCCAGCAGTCCTCGGAACGAGCAGTACTTC. It encodes CASSPRNEQYF.

The rearrangement uses TRBV5-1 and TRBJ1-1; no clear D. The CDR3 length is 14 residues. Germline CDR1 reads SGHRS; CDR2 reads YFSETQ. V shed 2 bases and J shed 0 bases, with 8 bases lying between them. The CDR3 loop is CASSFNSMNTEAFF. The DNA of the CDR3 is TGCGCCAGCAGCTTTAACAGTATGAACACTGAAGCTTTCTTT.

Here the CDR3 DNA reads TGTGCCATCAGTGTTTCAACCATGAACACTGAAGCTTTCTTT. Protein: CAISVSTMNTEAFF. The chain uses TRBV10-3 and TRBJ1-1; D gene unclear. CDR1 is ENHRY, CDR2 SYGVKD, per germline. Trimming removed 4 bases at V and 0 bases at J, with 9 bases between. The CDR3 totals 14 residues.

The chain employs TRBV15 and TRBJ2-1; tentatively, D is TRBD1 or TRBD2 (6 bases each). CDR3 length: 15 residues. V shed 3 bases and J shed 7 bases, with 16 bases lying between them. The V gene's germline CDR1 is LNHNV and CDR2 YYDKDF (reference sequence). The CDR3 DNA sequence: TGTGCCACCAGCAGCTTGGAGGGGGGCAAGAATGAGCAGTTCTTC. It specifies CATSSLEGGKNEQFF. Filled out from reference TRBV15 and TRBJ2-1, the complete variable domain reads DAMVIQNPRYQVTQFGKPVTLSCSQTLNHNVMYWYQQKSSQAPKLLFHYYDKDFNNEADTPDNFQSRRPNTSFCFLDIRSPGLGDTAMYLCATSSLEGGKNEQFFGPGTRLTVL.

The rearrangement links TRBV29-1 to TRBJ2-1; 7 bases are a match to TRBD2. CDR3 length equals 14 residues. With V trimmed by 3 bases and J by 3 bases, 5 bases remained unmatched. Germline V CDR1 and CDR2: SQVTM, ANQGSEA. CDR3 sequence reads: CSVDGDYYYNEQFF. The CDR3 nucleotides are TGCAGCGTTGACGGGGACTACTACTACAATGAGCAGTTCTTC.

The chain joins TRBV7-8 to TRBJ2-7, with 9 positions matching TRBD2. The CDR3 has 13 amino acids. The V gene end was trimmed by 8 bases and the J gene end by 6 bases; junction bases not matched to a gene: 8. The germline V gene encodes CDR1 SGHVS and CDR2 FQNEAQ. The CDR3 DNA reads TGTGCCAGCTATGCAAGGCGGGGGGGCGAGCAGTACTTC. It is translated as CASYARRGGEQYF.

The chain joins TRBV7-2 to TRBJ1-5; D not certain. CDR1 and CDR2 from the germline V gene are SGHTA and FQGNSA. The CDR3 spans 16 residues. V lost 5 bases to trimming and J lost 2 bases, with 16 bases between them. CDR3 nucleotides: TGTGCCAGCAGCCCGAGGATCGGGTTAGGCAATCAGCCCCAGCATTTT. This codes for CASSPRIGLGNQPQHF.

The chain has TRBV7-9 and TRBJ2-5, with TRBD1 matching over 8 bases. CDR1 is SEHNR, CDR2 FQNEAQ, per germline (reference sequence). The V gene end was trimmed by 6 bases and the J gene end by 3 bases; junction bases not matched to a gene: 0. The CDR3 runs to 12 residues. CDR3 protein: CASRTGEETQYF. CDR3 nucleotide sequence: TGTGCCAGCAGGACAGGGGAAGAGACCCAGTACTTC.

This chain joins TRBV11-3 and TRBJ2-7, with D unresolved. Between the trimmed V and J ends, which lost 2 bases and 2 bases, there was a span of 13 bases. Germline V gene lookup returns CDR1 SGHNT and CDR2 YENEEA. The CDR3 runs 15 residues. Here the CDR3 DNA reads TGTGCCAGCAGCTTAACCCCGGGCGGAACCTACGAGCAGTACTTC. This translates into CASSLTPGGTYEQYF.

The rearrangement uses TRBV6-6 and TRBJ1-5; D ambiguous. In germline, CDR1 is MNHNY, CDR2 SVGAGI (reference sequence). V lost 5 bases and J 3 bases, leaving 8 bases between the germline ends. The length of the CDR3 is 13 residues. CDR3 sequence reads: CASSPLPNQPQHF. In DNA form, the CDR3 reads TGTGCCAGCAGTCCCCTCCCCAATCAGCCCCAGCATTTT.